A single sample gave rise to the 11 T cell receptor beta chains below, sequenced in a study of T cells in Graves' hyperthyroidism and ophthalmopathy (dated by TCRdb to between 2018 and 2021). Library method: multiplex PCR. The data were produced on an Illumina HiSeq 2000. TCR beta CDR3 regions were amplified from RNA transcripts. A first-round RT-PCR of the TCR CDR3 used the HTBI primer set with the Qiagen OneStep RT-PCR kit. TCRdb handled the public reads itself, with Q25 trimming in fastp and clone calling in MiXCR, and kept productive beta chains. Rows are combined by CDR3 protein, so each entry shows the most common genes and DNA. Here the sample has hundreds of thousands of distinct CDR3 sequences; 40% to 55% occur a single time. About 7% of the sample is held by the ten biggest clonotypes. Sequenced material: peripheral blood or thyroid tissue (not recorded which). These receptors originate from an adult man with Graves' disease, either hyperthyroidism or ophthalmopathy (not recorded which).

This clonotype appeared many times. The chain is built from TRBV25-1 and TRBJ1-2; D not certain. The V gene lost 1 base and the J gene lost 6 bases, with 9 bases spanning the gap. This CDR3 has 13 amino acids. Germline-derived CDR1 and CDR2 are MGHDK and SYGVNS. The CDR3 sequence is CASSESGLNGYTF. The CDR3 coding sequence is TGTGCCAGCAGTGAATCTGGACTGAATGGCTACACCTTC.

This clonotype was detected only a few times. The chain combines TRBV19 with TRBJ1-5, with 7 bases lining up with TRBD1. Germline-derived CDR1 and CDR2 are LNHDA and SQIVND (reference sequence). The ends lost 7 bases at V and 1 base at J; junction bases unmatched: 7. The CDR3 is 15 amino acids. This CDR3 reads CASMTTGKSNQPQHF. In DNA, the CDR3 is TGTGCCAGTATGACGACAGGGAAGAGCAATCAGCCCCAGCATTTT.

The V gene is TRBV29-1, the J gene TRBJ2-3; 8 bases line up with TRBD2. Germline trimming cut 1 base from V and 5 bases from J; bases unmatched to any gene: 5. CDR3 length: 14 amino acids. The germline CDR1 and CDR2 sequences are SQVTM and ANQGSEA. The CDR3 DNA reads as TGCAGCGTTGAAGGACGCCTAGCGGGAGATACGCAGTATTTT. It is translated as CSVEGRLAGDTQYF.

A word on this clonotype: One junction end disagrees with the germline gene, perhaps due to a read error. CDR3 residues: CASSLSEPLADDQETQYF. The CDR3 DNA reads TGCGCCAGCAGCCTCTCCGAACCACTAGCGGATGACCAAGAGACCCAGTACTTC. The genes are TRBV6-1 and TRBJ2-5; 8 bases match TRBD2. Germline V gene lookup returns CDR1 MNHNS and CDR2 SASEGT. There are 18 residues in the CDR3.

Concerning this clonotype itself: A much larger clone differs by one base, so this may be a read error. This chain links TRBV10-3 with TRBJ1-2; 10 bases fit TRBD1. The V and J ends lost 4 bases and 7 bases, in that order; junction bases with no gene match: 3. Germline lookup yields CDR1 ENHRY and CDR2 SYGVKD. The CDR3 has 13 residues. The CDR3 region has the DNA TGTGCCATCAGTGTGGGGACAGGGGTTGGCTACACCTTC. Its translation is CAISVGTGVGYTF.

This chain uses TRBV10-2 with TRBJ1-2; 12 bases align to TRBD1. From germline, CDR1 is WSHSY and CDR2 SAAADI. This CDR3 is built from 15 residues. The J segment lost 8 bases and the V segment lost 4 bases, leaving 8 bases of the junction unmatched. The CDR3 DNA sequence: TGCGCCAGCAGTGGACCGGGACAGGGGGCCTGGGGCTACACCTTC. This codes for CASSGPGQGAWGYTF.

This sequence joins TRBV7-9 and TRBJ2-7; D could derive from TRBD1 or TRBD2 (5 bases each). CDR1 SEHNR and CDR2 FQNEAQ come from the germline V gene (reference sequence). Deletions cut 5 bases from V and 0 bases from J, with 23 bases between. This CDR3 contains 18 residues. In DNA, the CDR3 is TGTGCCAGCAGCGGATCCGGGACGTGGACTTCCAGCTCCTACGAGCAGTACTTC. It specifies CASSGSGTWTSSSYEQYF.

The chain's CDR3 is CASGIYEQYF. The CDR3 nucleotides read TGTGCCAGCGGAATTTACGAGCAGTACTTC. The genes are TRBV7-3 and TRBJ2-7, with D unclear. CDR1 and CDR2 (germline): SGHTA, FQGTGA. The CDR3 spans 10 residues. Between the trimmed V and J ends, which lost 8 bases and 4 bases, there was a span of 6 bases.

The chain links TRBV9 to TRBJ2-7; 8 bases match TRBD1. The CDR3 spans 15 residues. CDR1 and CDR2 from the germline V gene are SGDLS and YYNGEE. Germline trimming cut 0 bases from V and 7 bases from J; bases unmatched to any gene: 9. In DNA, the CDR3 is TGTGCCAGCAGCGTAGGGACAGGGCGTATGGAGGAGCAGTACTTC. Amino acids: CASSVGTGRMEEQYF.

This chain connects TRBV6-5 to TRBJ2-7; 7 bases agree with TRBD1. V trimming: 2 bases; J trimming: 1 base; junction bases outside the gene matches: 5. This CDR3 is built from 15 residues. Germline loops: CDR1 MNHEY, CDR2 SVGAGI. The CDR3 DNA is TGTGCCAGCAGTTACCACAGGGGAACATCCTACGAGCAGTACTTC. Its protein product is CASSYHRGTSYEQYF.

This clonotype was found many times. This sequence joins TRBV29-1 and TRBJ2-2, with 12 bases matching TRBD2. CDR3 length: 17 residues. The germline CDR1 and CDR2 sequences are SQVTM and ANQGSEA. The J segment lost 4 bases and the V segment lost 1 base, leaving 7 bases of the junction unmatched. Here the CDR3 reads CSVEGELAGGGTGELFF. The CDR3 DNA follows: TGCAGCGTTGAAGGCGAACTAGCGGGAGGTGGCACCGGGGAGCTGTTTTTT.